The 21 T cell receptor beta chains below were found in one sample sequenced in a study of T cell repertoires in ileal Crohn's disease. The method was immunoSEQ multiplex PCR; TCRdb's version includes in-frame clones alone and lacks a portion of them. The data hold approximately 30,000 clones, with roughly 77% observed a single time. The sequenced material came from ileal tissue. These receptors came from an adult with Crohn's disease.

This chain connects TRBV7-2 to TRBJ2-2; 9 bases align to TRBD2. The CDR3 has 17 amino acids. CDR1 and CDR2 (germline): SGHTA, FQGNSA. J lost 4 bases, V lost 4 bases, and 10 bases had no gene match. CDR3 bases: TGTGCCAGCAGCTCGAGCAGGGCTAGCGGGGTCACCGGGGAGCTGTTTTTT. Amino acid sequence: CASSSSRASGVTGELFF. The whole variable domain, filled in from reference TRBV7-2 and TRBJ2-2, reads GAGVSQSPSNKVTEKGKDVELRCDPISGHTALYWYRQSLGQGLEFLIYFQGNSAPDKSGLPSDRFSAERTGGSVSTLTIQRTQQEDSAVYLCASSSSRASGVTGELFFGEGSRLTVL.

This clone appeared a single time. The CDR3 nucleotides read TGCGCCAGCAGCCAAGAAGGACAGGTTTCTAGCACAGATACGCAGTATTTT. As protein: CASSQEGQVSSTDTQYF. The rearrangement uses TRBV4-3 and TRBJ2-3, with 7 bases aligning to TRBD1. With 0 bases clipped from V and 0 bases from J, the junction kept 6 bases outside the gene matches. From germline, CDR1 is LGHNA and CDR2 YSLEER. This CDR3 comprises 17 residues.

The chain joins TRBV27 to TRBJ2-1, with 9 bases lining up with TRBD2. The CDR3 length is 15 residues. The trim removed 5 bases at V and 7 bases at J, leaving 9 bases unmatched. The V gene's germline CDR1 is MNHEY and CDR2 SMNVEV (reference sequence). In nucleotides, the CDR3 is TGTGCCAGCAGTCTTCGGCTAGCGGGGTTAAATGAGCAGTTCTTC. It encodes CASSLRLAGLNEQFF.

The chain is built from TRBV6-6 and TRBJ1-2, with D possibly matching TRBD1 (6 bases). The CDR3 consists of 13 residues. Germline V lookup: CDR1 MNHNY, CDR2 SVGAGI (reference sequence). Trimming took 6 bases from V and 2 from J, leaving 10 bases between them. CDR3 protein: CASRQGQNYGYTF. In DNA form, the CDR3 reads TGTGCCAGCAGGCAGGGACAAAACTATGGCTACACCTTC.

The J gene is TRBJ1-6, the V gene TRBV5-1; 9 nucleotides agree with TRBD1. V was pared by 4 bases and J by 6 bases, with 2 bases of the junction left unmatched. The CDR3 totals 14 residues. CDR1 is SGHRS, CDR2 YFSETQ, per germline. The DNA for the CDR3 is TGCGCCAGCAGCCTGGGACAGGGTAATTCACCCCTCCACTTT. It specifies CASSLGQGNSPLHF.

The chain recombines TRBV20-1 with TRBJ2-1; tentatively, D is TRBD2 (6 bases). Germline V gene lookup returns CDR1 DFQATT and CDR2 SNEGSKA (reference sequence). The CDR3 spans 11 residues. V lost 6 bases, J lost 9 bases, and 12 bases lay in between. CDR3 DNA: TGCAGTGCCGTCGGGGGACCTGAGCAGTTCTTC. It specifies CSAVGGPEQFF.

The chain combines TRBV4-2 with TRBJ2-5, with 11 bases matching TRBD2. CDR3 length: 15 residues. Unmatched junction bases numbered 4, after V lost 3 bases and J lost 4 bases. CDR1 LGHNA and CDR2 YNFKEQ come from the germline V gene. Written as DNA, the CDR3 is TGTGCCAGCAGCCAGTTTAGCGGGGGGGGAGAGACCCAGTACTTC. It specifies CASSQFSGGGETQYF.

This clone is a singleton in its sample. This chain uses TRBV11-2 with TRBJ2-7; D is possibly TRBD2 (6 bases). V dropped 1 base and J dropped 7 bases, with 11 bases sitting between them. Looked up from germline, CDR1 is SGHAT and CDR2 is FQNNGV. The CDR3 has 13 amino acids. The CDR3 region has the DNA TGTGCCAGCAGCTTAGCGGGAGCTTTTGAGCAGTACTTC. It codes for CASSLAGAFEQYF.

The CDR3 coding sequence is TGTGCCAGCAGCCTAGGACTCCCCGGGGACATTCAGTACTTC. Its translation: CASSLGLPGDIQYF. The J gene is TRBJ2-4, the V gene TRBV7-9; D perhaps matches TRBD2 (5 bases). V was shortened by 5 bases and J by 8 bases, with 16 bases between the two germline ends. Germline values: CDR1 SEHNR, CDR2 FQNEAQ (reference sequence). The CDR3 runs 14 residues.

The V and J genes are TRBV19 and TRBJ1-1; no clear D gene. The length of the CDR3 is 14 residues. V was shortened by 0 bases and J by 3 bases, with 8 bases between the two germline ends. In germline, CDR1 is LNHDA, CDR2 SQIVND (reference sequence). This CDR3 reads CASSIESVHTEAFF. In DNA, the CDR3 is TGTGCCAGTAGTATAGAGTCGGTACACACTGAAGCTTTCTTT. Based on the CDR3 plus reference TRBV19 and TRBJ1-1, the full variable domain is DGGITQSPKYLFRKEGQNVTLSCEQNLNHDAMYWYRQDPGQGLRLIYYSQIVNDFQKGDIAEGYSVSREKKESFPLTVTSAQKNPTAFYLCASSIESVHTEAFFGQGTRLTVV.

This CDR3 is CASRPAGGSSGELFF. The CDR3, as DNA: TGTGCCAGCCGCCCGGCGGGAGGAAGCTCCGGGGAGCTGTTTTTT. The rearrangement links TRBV5-4 to TRBJ2-2; TRBD2 agrees at 8 bases. Trimming took 7 bases from V and 6 from J; bases not matched to a gene: 11. Germline V CDR1 and CDR2: SGHNT, YYREEE (reference sequence). The CDR3 contains 15 residues.

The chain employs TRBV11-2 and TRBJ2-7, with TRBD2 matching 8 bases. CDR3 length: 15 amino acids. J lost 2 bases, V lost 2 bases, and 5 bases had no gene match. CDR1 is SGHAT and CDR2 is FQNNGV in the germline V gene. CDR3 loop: CASSLRTSRAYEQYF. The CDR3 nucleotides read TGTGCCAGCAGCTTACGGACTAGCCGAGCCTACGAGCAGTACTTC.

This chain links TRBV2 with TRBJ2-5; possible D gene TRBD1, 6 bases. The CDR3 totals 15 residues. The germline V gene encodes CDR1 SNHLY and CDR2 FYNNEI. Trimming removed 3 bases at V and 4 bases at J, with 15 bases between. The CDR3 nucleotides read TGTGCCAGCAGTGATCCTGCTGGGGGCGGAGAGACCCAGTACTTC. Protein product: CASSDPAGGGETQYF. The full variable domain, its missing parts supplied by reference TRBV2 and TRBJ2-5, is EPEVTQTPSHQVTQMGQEVILRCVPISNHLYFYWYRQILGQKVEFLVSFYNNEISEKSEIFDDQFSVERPDGSNFTLKIRSTKLEDSAMYFCASSDPAGGGETQYFGPGTRLLVL.

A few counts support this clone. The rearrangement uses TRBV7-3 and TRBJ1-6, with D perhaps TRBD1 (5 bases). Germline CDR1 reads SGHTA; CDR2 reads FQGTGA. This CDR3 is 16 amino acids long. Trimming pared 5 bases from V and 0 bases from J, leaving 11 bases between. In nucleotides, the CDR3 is TGTGCCAGCAGCCTTCGGGGGGGCTCCTATAATTCACCCCTCCACTTT. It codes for CASSLRGGSYNSPLHF.

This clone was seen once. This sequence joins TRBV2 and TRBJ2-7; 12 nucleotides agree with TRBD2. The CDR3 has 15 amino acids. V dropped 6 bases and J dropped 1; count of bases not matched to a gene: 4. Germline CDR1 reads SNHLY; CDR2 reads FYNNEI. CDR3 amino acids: CASRGLAGLSYEQYF. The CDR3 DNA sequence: TGTGCCAGCAGAGGACTAGCGGGGTTATCCTACGAGCAGTACTTC.

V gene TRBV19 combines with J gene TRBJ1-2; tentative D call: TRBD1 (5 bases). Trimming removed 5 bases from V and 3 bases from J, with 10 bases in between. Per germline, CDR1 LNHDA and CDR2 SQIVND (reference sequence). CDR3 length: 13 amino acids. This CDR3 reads CASSADSYYGYTF. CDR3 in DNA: TGTGCCAGTAGTGCTGACAGCTACTATGGCTACACCTTC. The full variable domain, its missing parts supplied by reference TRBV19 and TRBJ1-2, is DGGITQSPKYLFRKEGQNVTLSCEQNLNHDAMYWYRQDPGQGLRLIYYSQIVNDFQKGDIAEGYSVSREKKESFPLTVTSAQKNPTAFYLCASSADSYYGYTFGSGTRLTVV.

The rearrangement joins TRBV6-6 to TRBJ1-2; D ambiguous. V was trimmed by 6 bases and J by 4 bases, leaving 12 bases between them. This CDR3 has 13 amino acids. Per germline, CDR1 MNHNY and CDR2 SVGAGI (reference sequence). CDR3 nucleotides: TGTGCCAGCAGCCCCATTGGCCTCTATGGCTACACCTTC. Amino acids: CASSPIGLYGYTF.

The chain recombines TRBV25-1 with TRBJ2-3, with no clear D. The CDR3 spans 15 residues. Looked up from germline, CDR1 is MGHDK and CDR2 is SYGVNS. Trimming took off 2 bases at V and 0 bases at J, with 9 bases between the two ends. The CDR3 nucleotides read TGTGCCAGCAGTGAACTGGCGGCTAGCACAGATACGCAGTATTTT. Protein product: CASSELAASTDTQYF.

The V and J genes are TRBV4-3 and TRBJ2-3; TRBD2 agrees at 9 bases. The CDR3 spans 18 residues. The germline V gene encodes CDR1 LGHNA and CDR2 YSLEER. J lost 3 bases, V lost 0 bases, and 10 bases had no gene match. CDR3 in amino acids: CASSQEITSGWGTDTQYF. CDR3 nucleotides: TGCGCCAGCAGCCAAGAGATAACTAGCGGGTGGGGTACAGATACGCAGTATTTT.

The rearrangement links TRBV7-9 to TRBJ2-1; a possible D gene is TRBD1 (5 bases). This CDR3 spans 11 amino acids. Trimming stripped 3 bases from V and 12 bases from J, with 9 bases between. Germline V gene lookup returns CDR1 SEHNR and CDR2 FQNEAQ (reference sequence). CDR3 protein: CASSFGASQFF. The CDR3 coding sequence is TGTGCCAGCAGCTTTGGGGCGTCGCAGTTCTTC.

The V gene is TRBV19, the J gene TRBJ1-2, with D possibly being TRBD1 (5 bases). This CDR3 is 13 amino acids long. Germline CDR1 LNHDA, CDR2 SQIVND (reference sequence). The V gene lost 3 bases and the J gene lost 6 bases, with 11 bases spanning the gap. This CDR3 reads CASSIVGADGYTF. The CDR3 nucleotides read TGTGCCAGTAGTATCGTAGGGGCTGATGGCTACACCTTC.